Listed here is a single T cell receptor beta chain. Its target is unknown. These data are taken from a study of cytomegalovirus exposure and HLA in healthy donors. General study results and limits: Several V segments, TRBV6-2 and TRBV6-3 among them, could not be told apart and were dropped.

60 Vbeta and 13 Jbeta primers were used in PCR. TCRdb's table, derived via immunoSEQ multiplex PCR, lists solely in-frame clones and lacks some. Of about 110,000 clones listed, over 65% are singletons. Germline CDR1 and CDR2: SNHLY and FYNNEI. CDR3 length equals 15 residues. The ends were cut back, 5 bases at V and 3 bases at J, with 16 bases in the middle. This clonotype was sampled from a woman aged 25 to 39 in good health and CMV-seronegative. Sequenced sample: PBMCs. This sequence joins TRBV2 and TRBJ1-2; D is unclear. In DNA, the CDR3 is TGTGCCAGCAGTTGGTGGAAGGGAGTGGACTATGGCTACACCTTC. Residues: CASSWWKGVDYGYTF. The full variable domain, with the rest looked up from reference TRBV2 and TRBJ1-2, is EPEVTQTPSHQVTQMGQEVILRCVPISNHLYFYWYRQILGQKVEFLVSFYNNEISEKSEIFDDQFSVERPDGSNFTLKIRSTKLEDSAMYFCASSWWKGVDYGYTFGSGTRLTVV.